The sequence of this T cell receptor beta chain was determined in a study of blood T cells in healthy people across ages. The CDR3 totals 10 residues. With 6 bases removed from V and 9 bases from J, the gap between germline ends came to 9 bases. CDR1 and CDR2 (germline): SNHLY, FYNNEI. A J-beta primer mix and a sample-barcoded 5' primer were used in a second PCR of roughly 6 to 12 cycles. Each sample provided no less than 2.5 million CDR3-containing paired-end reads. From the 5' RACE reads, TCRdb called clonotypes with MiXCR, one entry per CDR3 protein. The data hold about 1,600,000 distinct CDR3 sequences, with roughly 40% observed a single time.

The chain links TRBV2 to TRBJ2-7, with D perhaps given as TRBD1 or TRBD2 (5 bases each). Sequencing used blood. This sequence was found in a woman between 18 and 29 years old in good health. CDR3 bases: TGTGCCAGCAGCGGGACCCTGCAGTACTTC. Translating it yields CASSGTLQYF.